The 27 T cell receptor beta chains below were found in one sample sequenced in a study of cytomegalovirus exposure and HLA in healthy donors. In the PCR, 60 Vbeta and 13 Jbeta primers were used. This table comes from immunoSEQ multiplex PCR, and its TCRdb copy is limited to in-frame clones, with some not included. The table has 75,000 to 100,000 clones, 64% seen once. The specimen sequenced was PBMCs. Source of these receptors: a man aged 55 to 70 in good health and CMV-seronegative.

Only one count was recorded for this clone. The CDR3 reads CASSGTGENQPQHF. CDR3 sequence (DNA): TGTGCCAGCAGTGGGACAGGGGAAAATCAGCCCCAGCATTTT. This chain connects TRBV2 to TRBJ1-5, with TRBD1 identical over 9 bases. V shed 4 bases, J shed 4 bases, and the junction held 2 bases outside the gene matches. Germline V gives CDR1 SNHLY, CDR2 FYNNEI. This CDR3 region has 14 residues. Filled out from reference TRBV2 and TRBJ1-5, the complete variable domain reads EPEVTQTPSHQVTQMGQEVILRCVPISNHLYFYWYRQILGQKVEFLVSFYNNEISEKSEIFDDQFSVERPDGSNFTLKIRSTKLEDSAMYFCASSGTGENQPQHFGDGTRLSIL.

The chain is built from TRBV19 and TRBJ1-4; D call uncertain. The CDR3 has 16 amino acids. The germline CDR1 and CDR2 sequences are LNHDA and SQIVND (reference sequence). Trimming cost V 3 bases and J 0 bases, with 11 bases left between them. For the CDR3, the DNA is TGTGCCAGTAGTATTCGGCGGAAAGCAACTAATGAAAAACTGTTTTTT. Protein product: CASSIRRKATNEKLFF.

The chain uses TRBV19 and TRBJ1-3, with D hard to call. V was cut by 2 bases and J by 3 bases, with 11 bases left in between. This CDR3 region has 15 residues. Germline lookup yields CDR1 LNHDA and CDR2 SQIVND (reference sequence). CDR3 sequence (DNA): TGTGCCAGTAGTATACGGAGGGCCGATGGAAACACCATATATTTT. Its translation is CASSIRRADGNTIYF.

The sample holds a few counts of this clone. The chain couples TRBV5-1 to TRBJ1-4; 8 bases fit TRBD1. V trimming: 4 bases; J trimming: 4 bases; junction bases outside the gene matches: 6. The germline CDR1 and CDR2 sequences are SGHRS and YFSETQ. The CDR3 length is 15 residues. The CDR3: CASSPGTGRNEKLFF. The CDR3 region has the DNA TGCGCCAGCAGCCCTGGGACAGGCCGTAATGAAAAACTGTTTTTT.

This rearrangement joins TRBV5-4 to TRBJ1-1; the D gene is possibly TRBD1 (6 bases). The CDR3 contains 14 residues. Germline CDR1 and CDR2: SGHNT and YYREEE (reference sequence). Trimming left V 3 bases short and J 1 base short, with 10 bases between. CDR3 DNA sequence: TGTGCCAGCAGCTACAGGGACCGGAACACTGAAGCTTTCTTT. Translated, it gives CASSYRDRNTEAFF.

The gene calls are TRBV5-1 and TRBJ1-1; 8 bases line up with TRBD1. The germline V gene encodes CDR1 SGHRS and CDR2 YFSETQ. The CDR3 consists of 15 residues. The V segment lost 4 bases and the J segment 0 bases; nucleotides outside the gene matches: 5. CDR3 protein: CASSTPGQVNTEAFF. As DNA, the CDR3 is TGCGCCAGCAGCACCCCGGGACAGGTGAACACTGAAGCTTTCTTT.

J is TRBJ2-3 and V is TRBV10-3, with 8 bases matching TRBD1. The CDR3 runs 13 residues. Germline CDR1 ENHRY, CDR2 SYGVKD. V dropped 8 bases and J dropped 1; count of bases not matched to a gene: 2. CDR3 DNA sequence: TGTGCCATCGGACAGGGAGGCACAGATACGCAGTATTTT. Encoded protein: CAIGQGGTDTQYF.

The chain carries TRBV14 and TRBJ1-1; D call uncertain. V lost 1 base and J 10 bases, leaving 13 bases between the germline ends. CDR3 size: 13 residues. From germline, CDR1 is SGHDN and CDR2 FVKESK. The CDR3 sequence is CASSQGFRSAAFF. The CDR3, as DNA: TGTGCCAGCAGCCAAGGTTTCCGGTCTGCAGCTTTCTTT.

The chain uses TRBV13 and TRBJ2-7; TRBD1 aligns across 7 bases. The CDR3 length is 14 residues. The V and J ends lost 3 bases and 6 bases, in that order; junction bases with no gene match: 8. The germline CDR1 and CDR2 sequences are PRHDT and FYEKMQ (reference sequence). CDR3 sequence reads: CASSLTTGESEQYF. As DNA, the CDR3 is TGTGCCAGCAGCTTGACAACAGGGGAGAGCGAGCAGTACTTC. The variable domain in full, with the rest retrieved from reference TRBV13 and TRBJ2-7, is AAGVIQSPRHLIKEKRETATLKCYPIPRHDTVYWYQQGPGQDPQFLISFYEKMQSDKGSIPDRFSAQQFSDYHSELNMSSLELGDSALYFCASSLTTGESEQYFGPGTRLTVT.

The CDR3 nucleotides read TGTGCCAGCAGCCAGCCCGGGACATCGTACGAGCAGTACTTC. Encoded protein: CASSQPGTSYEQYF. The chain employs TRBV14 and TRBJ2-7; possibly TRBD1 for D (6 bases). Trimming removed 3 bases at V and 4 bases at J, with 13 bases between. The CDR3 is made up of 14 amino acids. The germline V gene encodes CDR1 SGHDN and CDR2 FVKESK. Filled out from reference TRBV14 and TRBJ2-7, the complete variable domain reads EAGVTQFPSHSVIEKGQTVTLRCDPISGHDNLYWYRRVMGKEIKFLLHFVKESKQDESGMPNNRFLAERTGGTYSTLKVQPAELEDSGVYFCASSQPGTSYEQYFGPGTRLTVT.

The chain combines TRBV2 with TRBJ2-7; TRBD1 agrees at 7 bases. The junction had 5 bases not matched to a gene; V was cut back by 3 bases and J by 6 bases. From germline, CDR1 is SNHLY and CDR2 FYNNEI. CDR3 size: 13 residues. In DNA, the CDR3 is TGTGCCAGCAGTGAGGAGTACAGGGGCGAGCAGTACTTC. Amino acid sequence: CASSEEYRGEQYF.

The chain's CDR3 is CASSIQGAQGGYTF. CDR3 DNA: TGCGCCAGCAGCATACAGGGGGCCCAGGGTGGCTACACCTTC. The rearrangement links TRBV5-1 to TRBJ1-2; TRBD1 aligns across 9 bases. V shed 4 bases and J 7 bases; nucleotides not matched to a gene: 8. Germline V lookup: CDR1 SGHRS, CDR2 YFSETQ. The CDR3 has 14 residues.

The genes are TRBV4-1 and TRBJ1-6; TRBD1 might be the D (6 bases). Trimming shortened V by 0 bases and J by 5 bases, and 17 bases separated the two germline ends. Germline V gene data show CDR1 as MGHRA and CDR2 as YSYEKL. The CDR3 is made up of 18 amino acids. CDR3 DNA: TGCGCCAGCAGCCAAGAAGGCCAGGTGGGGGCCCATAATTCACCCCTCCACTTT. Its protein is CASSQEGQVGAHNSPLHF.

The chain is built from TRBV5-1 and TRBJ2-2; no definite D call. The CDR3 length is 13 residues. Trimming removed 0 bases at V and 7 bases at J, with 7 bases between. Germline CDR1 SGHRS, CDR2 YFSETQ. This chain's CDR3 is CASSLDSHGELFF. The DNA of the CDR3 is TGCGCCAGCAGCTTGGACTCGCACGGGGAGCTGTTTTTT.

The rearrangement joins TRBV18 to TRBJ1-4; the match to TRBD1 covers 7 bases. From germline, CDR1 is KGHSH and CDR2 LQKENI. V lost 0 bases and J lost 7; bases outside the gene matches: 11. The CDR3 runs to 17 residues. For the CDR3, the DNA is TGTGCCAGCTCACCACCCAACCCAACCACAGGGGTTGAAAAACTGTTTTTT. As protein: CASSPPNPTTGVEKLFF.

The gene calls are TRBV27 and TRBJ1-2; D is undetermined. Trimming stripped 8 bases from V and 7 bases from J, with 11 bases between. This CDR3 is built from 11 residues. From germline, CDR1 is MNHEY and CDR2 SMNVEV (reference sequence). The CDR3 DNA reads TGTGCCAGCCTACAGATGAGTGGCTACACCTTC. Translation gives CASLQMSGYTF.

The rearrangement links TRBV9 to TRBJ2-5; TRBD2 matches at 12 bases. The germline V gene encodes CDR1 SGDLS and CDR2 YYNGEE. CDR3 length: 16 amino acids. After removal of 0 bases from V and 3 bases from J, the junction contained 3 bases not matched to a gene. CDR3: CASSVASGGDEETQYF. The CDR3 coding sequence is TGTGCCAGCAGCGTAGCTAGCGGGGGGGACGAAGAGACCCAGTACTTC.

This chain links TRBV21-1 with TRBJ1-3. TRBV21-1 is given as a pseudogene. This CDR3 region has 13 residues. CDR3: CASRNREKNTIYF. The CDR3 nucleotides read TGTGCCAGCAGGAACCGAGAGAAAAACACCATATATTTT.

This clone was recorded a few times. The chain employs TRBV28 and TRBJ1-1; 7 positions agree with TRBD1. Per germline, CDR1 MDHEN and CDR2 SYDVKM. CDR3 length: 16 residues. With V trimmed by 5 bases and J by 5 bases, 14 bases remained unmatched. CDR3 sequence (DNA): TGTGCCAGCAGTCAGTCGACGGGGCTCAGGGGGACTGAAGCTTTCTTT. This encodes CASSQSTGLRGTEAFF.

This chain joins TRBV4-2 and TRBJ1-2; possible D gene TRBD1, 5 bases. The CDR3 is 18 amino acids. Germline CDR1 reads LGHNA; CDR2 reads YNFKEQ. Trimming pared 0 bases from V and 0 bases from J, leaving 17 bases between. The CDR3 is CASSQDRSRMTANYGYTF. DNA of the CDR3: TGTGCCAGCAGCCAAGATCGCTCTCGAATGACAGCTAACTATGGCTACACCTTC.

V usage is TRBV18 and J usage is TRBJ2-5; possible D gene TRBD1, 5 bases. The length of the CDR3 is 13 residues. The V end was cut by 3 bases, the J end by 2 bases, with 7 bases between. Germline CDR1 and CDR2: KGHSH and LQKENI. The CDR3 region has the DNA TGTGCCAGCTCACCCCAGGGACAAGAGACCCAGTACTTC. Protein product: CASSPQGQETQYF.

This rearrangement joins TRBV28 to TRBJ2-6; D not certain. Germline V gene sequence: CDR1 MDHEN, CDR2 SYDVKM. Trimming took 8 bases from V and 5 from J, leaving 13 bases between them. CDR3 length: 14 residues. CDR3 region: CASGTVERANVLTF. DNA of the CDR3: TGTGCCAGCGGTACTGTAGAGCGGGCCAACGTCCTGACTTTC.

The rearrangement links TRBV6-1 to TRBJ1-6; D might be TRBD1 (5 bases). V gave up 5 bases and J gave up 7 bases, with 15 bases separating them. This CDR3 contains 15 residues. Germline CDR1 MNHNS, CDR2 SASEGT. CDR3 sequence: CASSTVGRANSPLHF. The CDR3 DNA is TGTGCCAGCAGTACCGTAGGCAGGGCCAATTCACCCCTCCACTTT.

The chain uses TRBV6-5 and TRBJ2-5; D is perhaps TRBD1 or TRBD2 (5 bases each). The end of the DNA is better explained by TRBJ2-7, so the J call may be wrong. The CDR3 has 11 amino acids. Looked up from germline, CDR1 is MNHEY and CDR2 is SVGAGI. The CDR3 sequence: CASSSGGEQYF. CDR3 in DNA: TGTGCCAGCAGTTCTGGGGGCGAGCAGTACTTC.

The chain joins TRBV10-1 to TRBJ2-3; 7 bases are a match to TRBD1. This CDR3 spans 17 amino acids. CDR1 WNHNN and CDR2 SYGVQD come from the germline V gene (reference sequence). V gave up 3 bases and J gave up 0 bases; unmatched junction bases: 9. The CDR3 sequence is CASSEFGQATSTDTQYF. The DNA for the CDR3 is TGCGCCAGCAGTGAATTTGGACAGGCAACTAGCACAGATACGCAGTATTTT.

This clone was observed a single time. CDR3 DNA sequence: TGTGCCAGCAGTTACGGGGACAGCAAGTCCCAGTACTTC. Protein sequence: CASSYGDSKSQYF. The gene calls are TRBV6-5 and TRBJ2-5, with 7 bases aligning to TRBD1. The germline V gene encodes CDR1 MNHEY and CDR2 SVGAGI. The length of the CDR3 is 13 residues. The ends lost 2 bases at V and 9 bases at J; junction bases unmatched: 6.

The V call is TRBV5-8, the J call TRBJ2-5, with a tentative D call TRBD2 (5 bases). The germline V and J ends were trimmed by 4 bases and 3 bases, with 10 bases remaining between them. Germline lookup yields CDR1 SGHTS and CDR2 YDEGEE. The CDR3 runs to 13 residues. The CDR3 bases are TGTGCCAGCAGCCTAGGGCGGGAAGAGACCCAGTACTTC. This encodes CASSLGREETQYF.